Below are 25 T cell receptor beta chains sequenced from a single sample in a study of cytomegalovirus exposure and HLA in healthy donors. PCR employed 60 Vbeta and 13 Jbeta primers. The table came from immunoSEQ multiplex PCR; TCRdb's copy has only in-frame clones and leaves some out. The data show around 120,000 clones, with 60% to 80% seen just once and 15% to 20% held by the top ten. The source material was PBMCs. The receptors were sampled from a man aged 45-65 years in good health and CMV-seropositive.

The chain couples TRBV19 to TRBJ2-7; weak D call: TRBD1 (5 bases). In germline, CDR1 is LNHDA, CDR2 SQIVND (reference sequence). The CDR3 has 15 amino acids. V was clipped by 7 bases and J by 2 bases, with 18 bases between them. In DNA, the CDR3 is TGTGCCAGTACGCAGGGTACGAACCCAGCCTACGAGCAGTACTTC. Protein sequence: CASTQGTNPAYEQYF.

This chain connects TRBV5-1 to TRBJ1-1; D might be TRBD1 (5 bases). Trimming removed 4 bases at V and 4 bases at J, with 20 bases between. The CDR3 totals 16 residues. Germline values: CDR1 SGHRS, CDR2 YFSETQ. CDR3 sequence (DNA): TGCGCCAGCAGCATCCTCGGGGGGTGGGATGGCACTGAAGCTTTCTTT. Encoded protein: CASSILGGWDGTEAFF. Full variable domain (outside the CDR3, taken from reference TRBV5-1 and TRBJ1-1): KAGVTQTPRYLIKTRGQQVTLSCSPISGHRSVSWYQQTPGQGLQFLFEYFSETQRNKGNFPGRFSGRQFSNSRSEMNVSTLELGDSALYLCASSILGGWDGTEAFFGQGTRLTVV.

The chain carries TRBV4-1 and TRBJ2-7, with 10 bases that match TRBD2. The CDR3 is 16 residues long. Losses at the gene ends were 1 base for V and 4 bases for J; bases not matched to a gene: 7. The germline gives CDR1 MGHRA, CDR2 YSYEKL. In DNA, the CDR3 is TGCGCCAGCAGCCAAGCCCCTAGCGGGAGTTTATACGAGCAGTACTTC. It specifies CASSQAPSGSLYEQYF.

This sequence joins TRBV11-2 and TRBJ2-5; D might be TRBD2 (5 bases). Germline-derived CDR1 and CDR2 are SGHAT and FQNNGV. Trimming removed 2 bases at V and 5 bases at J, with 15 bases between. This CDR3 has 15 residues. The DNA for the CDR3 is TGTGCCAGCAGCTTATACTCCGGGAAGAGGGAGACCCAGTACTTC. Protein: CASSLYSGKRETQYF.

The chain carries TRBV5-6 and TRBJ1-3; D may be TRBD1 (5 bases). CDR1 and CDR2 (germline): SGHDT, YYEEEE. V was pared by 1 base and J by 0 bases, with 11 bases between. The CDR3 is 16 residues long. The CDR3 sequence: CASSLWGVSSGNTIYF. For the CDR3, the DNA is TGTGCCAGCAGCTTGTGGGGGGTGAGCTCTGGAAACACCATATATTTT.

The V gene is TRBV7-2, the J gene TRBJ1-2; D not resolved. V lost 5 bases and J 8 bases, leaving 12 bases between the germline ends. This CDR3 spans 12 amino acids. The germline V gene has CDR1 SGHTA and CDR2 FQGNSA. CDR3 region: CASSPEIRGYTF. The CDR3 bases are TGTGCCAGCAGCCCAGAGATCAGGGGCTACACCTTC.

The chain combines TRBV18 with TRBJ2-2, with TRBD1 matching 11 bases. CDR1 is KGHSH, CDR2 LQKENI, per germline. V shed 0 bases and J 2 bases; nucleotides not matched to a gene: 20. The CDR3 spans 23 residues. This CDR3 is CASSPPEDKQGQGGLGNTGELFF. The CDR3 bases are TGTGCCAGCTCACCACCGGAGGATAAACAGGGACAGGGGGGTCTTGGCAACACCGGGGAGCTGTTTTTT.

V usage is TRBV5-6 and J usage is TRBJ1-4, with 7 bases matching TRBD1. The CDR3 consists of 16 residues. The germline gives CDR1 SGHDT, CDR2 YYEEEE. Germline trimming cut 0 bases from V and 6 bases from J; bases unmatched to any gene: 8. The CDR3 is CASSLGRGRLDEKLFF. The DNA for the CDR3 is TGTGCCAGCAGCTTGGGAAGGGGGCGCTTGGATGAAAAACTGTTTTTT. Together with reference TRBV5-6 and TRBJ1-4, the CDR3 gives the full variable domain: DAGVTQSPTHLIKTRGQQVTLRCSPKSGHDTVSWYQQALGQGPQFIFQYYEEEERQRGNFPDRFSGHQFPNYSSELNVNALLLGDSALYLCASSLGRGRLDEKLFFGSGTQLSVL.

The chain carries TRBV5-1 and TRBJ2-1, with 8 bases lining up with TRBD2. This CDR3 is built from 14 residues. Germline V gene data show CDR1 as SGHRS and CDR2 as YFSETQ. The CDR3 region has the DNA TGCGCACTCGGGGGGGGGAGCTCCTACAATGAGCAGTTCTTC. Translating it yields CALGGGSSYNEQFF.

The V call is TRBV7-9, the J call TRBJ1-5; D may be TRBD1 (5 bases). V dropped 1 base and J dropped 8 bases, with 12 bases sitting between them. CDR1 and CDR2 (germline): SEHNR, FQNEAQ (reference sequence). This CDR3 is 14 amino acids long. CDR3: CASSLGGTGEPQHF. The CDR3 DNA is TGTGCCAGCAGCTTAGGGGGCACGGGGGAGCCCCAGCATTTT.

The genes are TRBV18 and TRBJ1-4; D might be TRBD1 (6 bases). The germline CDR1 and CDR2 sequences are KGHSH and LQKENI. Trimming shortened V by 2 bases and J by 2 bases, and 12 bases separated the two germline ends. This CDR3 is built from 16 residues. The chain's CDR3 is CASSPLRGSTNEKLFF. The CDR3 DNA reads as TGTGCCAGCTCACCATTAAGGGGGTCTACTAATGAAAAACTGTTTTTT.

The chain uses TRBV5-1 and TRBJ1-2, with D perhaps TRBD1 (5 bases). This CDR3 has 13 amino acids. V lost 0 bases, J lost 2 bases, and 5 bases lay in between. CDR1 SGHRS and CDR2 YFSETQ come from the germline V gene. This chain's CDR3 is CASSLEGNYGYTF. CDR3 nucleotide sequence: TGCGCCAGCAGCTTGGAGGGGAACTATGGCTACACCTTC. The full variable domain, its missing parts supplied by reference TRBV5-1 and TRBJ1-2, is KAGVTQTPRYLIKTRGQQVTLSCSPISGHRSVSWYQQTPGQGLQFLFEYFSETQRNKGNFPGRFSGRQFSNSRSEMNVSTLELGDSALYLCASSLEGNYGYTFGSGTRLTVV.

This clone was detected a few times. The chain combines TRBV4-3 with TRBJ2-1; tentative D call: TRBD1 (5 bases). Trimming took off 3 bases at V and 12 bases at J, with 12 bases between the two ends. Germline CDR1 LGHNA, CDR2 YSLEER. The CDR3 length is 12 residues. CDR3 loop: CASSHNDRRQFF. CDR3 nucleotides: TGCGCCAGCAGCCATAATGACAGACGGCAGTTCTTC.

This chain connects TRBV4-1 to TRBJ2-1; the match to TRBD1 covers 9 bases. Losses at the gene ends were 2 bases for V and 5 bases for J; bases not matched to a gene: 4. The CDR3 has 15 residues. Germline loops: CDR1 MGHRA, CDR2 YSYEKL. The CDR3 sequence is CASSQIRDRDNEQFF. The CDR3 DNA reads TGCGCCAGCAGCCAAATCCGGGACAGGGACAATGAGCAGTTCTTC.

The chain combines TRBV4-2 with TRBJ2-2; TRBD2 agrees at 7 bases. With 1 base clipped from V and 4 bases from J, the junction kept 6 bases outside the gene matches. CDR3 length: 16 residues. Germline V CDR1 and CDR2: LGHNA, YNFKEQ. CDR3 residues: CASSQVGREGTGELFF. The CDR3 region has the DNA TGTGCCAGCAGCCAAGTAGGGAGGGAAGGCACCGGGGAGCTGTTTTTT.

The chain joins TRBV29-1 to TRBJ2-2; D might be TRBD2 (6 bases). V was trimmed by 3 bases and J by 2 bases, leaving 7 bases between them. The CDR3 contains 13 residues. The germline gives CDR1 SQVTM, CDR2 ANQGSEA. The CDR3 protein is CSVDGRNTGELFF. The CDR3 nucleotides read TGCAGCGTTGACGGGAGAAACACCGGGGAGCTGTTTTTT.

With respect to this clone: Germline and junction disagree at one end, which may indicate a read error. CDR3 region: CATSRDPGIGNEELFF. The CDR3 DNA follows: TGTGCCACCAGCAGAGATCCCGGGATAGGAAATGAAGAACTGTTTTTT. This rearrangement joins TRBV15 to TRBJ1-4; D not certain. The CDR3 totals 16 residues. The germline V gene has CDR1 LNHNV and CDR2 YYDKDF (reference sequence).

CDR3 amino acids: CASTLNSLAKNIQYF. CDR3 in DNA: TGTGCCAGCACCCTAAACTCCTTAGCCAAAAACATTCAGTACTTC. The rearrangement links TRBV7-8 to TRBJ2-4; unclear D gene. The length of the CDR3 is 15 residues. Germline V gives CDR1 SGHVS, CDR2 FQNEAQ. Trimming stripped 7 bases from V and 0 bases from J, with 13 bases between.

V is TRBV18 and J is TRBJ2-7, with 7 bases fitting TRBD2. Per the germline V gene, CDR1 is KGHSH and CDR2 is LQKENI. V was clipped by 3 bases and J by 3 bases; unmatched bases: 5. This CDR3 is built from 14 residues. The DNA of the CDR3 is TGTGCCAGCTCACCCCCTGGGGGGGTCTACGAGCAGTACTTC. Translation: CASSPPGGVYEQYF.

This chain connects TRBV10-3 to TRBJ1-3; TRBD1 matches at 10 bases. Germline CDR1 and CDR2: ENHRY and SYGVKD. Trimming cost V 0 bases and J 2 bases; bases outside gene matches: 1. The CDR3 is 16 amino acids. The CDR3 DNA reads TGTGCCATCAGTGAGTCCGGGACAGGGGCTGGAAACACCATATATTTT. This codes for CAISESGTGAGNTIYF.

The rearrangement joins TRBV7-9 to TRBJ2-1, with 11 bases lining up with TRBD2. The trim removed 4 bases at V and 4 bases at J, leaving 12 bases unmatched. Germline CDR1 SEHNR, CDR2 FQNEAQ (reference sequence). This CDR3 contains 18 residues. Written as DNA, the CDR3 is TGTGCCAGCAGCTCCACCGGGACTAGCGGCAGGAGATACAATGAGCAGTTCTTC. Amino acid sequence: CASSSTGTSGRRYNEQFF.

The V gene is TRBV2, the J gene TRBJ2-1; 8 nucleotides line up with TRBD1. CDR3 length equals 15 residues. Germline V gene sequence: CDR1 SNHLY, CDR2 FYNNEI. V lost 4 bases to trimming and J lost 0 bases; unmatched junction nucleotides: 2. CDR3 DNA sequence: TGTGCCAGCAGTGTAGACAGGGGCTCCTACAATGAGCAGTTCTTC. It encodes CASSVDRGSYNEQFF.

This chain connects TRBV6-5 to TRBJ1-2; 7 nucleotides agree with TRBD1. Germline-derived CDR1 and CDR2 are MNHEY and SVGAGI. V shed 5 bases, J shed 6 bases, and the junction held 6 bases outside the gene matches. This CDR3 has 13 residues. The DNA for the CDR3 is TGTGCCAGCAGTCTCCCCGGGACAGATGGCTACACCTTC. Protein product: CASSLPGTDGYTF.

V and J are TRBV15 and TRBJ1-1; 7 bases agree with TRBD1. The V segment lost 1 base and the J segment 1 base; nucleotides outside the gene matches: 12. Per germline, CDR1 LNHNV and CDR2 YYDKDF (reference sequence). The CDR3 spans 18 residues. The CDR3 sequence is CATSRGGLQGGKNTEAFF. DNA for the CDR3: TGTGCCACCAGCAGAGGGGGACTGCAGGGGGGAAAGAACACTGAAGCTTTCTTT.

This clone was detected only once. The chain joins TRBV27 to TRBJ2-1; 8 bases align to TRBD2. Trimming at V came to 3 bases and at J to 2 bases, leaving 3 bases not matched to a gene. Germline CDR1 is MNHEY and CDR2 is SMNVEV (reference sequence). This CDR3 is built from 15 residues. CDR3 sequence reads: CASSLGLVTYNEQFF. Here the CDR3 DNA reads TGTGCCAGCAGTTTGGGACTAGTGACCTACAATGAGCAGTTCTTC.